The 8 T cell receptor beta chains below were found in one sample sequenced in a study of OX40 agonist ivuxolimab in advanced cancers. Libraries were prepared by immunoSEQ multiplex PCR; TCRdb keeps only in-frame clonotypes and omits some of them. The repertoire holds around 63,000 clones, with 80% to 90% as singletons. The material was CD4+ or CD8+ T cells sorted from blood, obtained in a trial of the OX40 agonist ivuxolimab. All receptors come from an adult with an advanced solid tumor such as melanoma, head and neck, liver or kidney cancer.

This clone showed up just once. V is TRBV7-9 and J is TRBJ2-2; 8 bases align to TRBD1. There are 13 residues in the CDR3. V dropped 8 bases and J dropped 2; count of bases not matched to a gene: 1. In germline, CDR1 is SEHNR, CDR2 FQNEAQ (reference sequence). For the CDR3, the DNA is TGTGCCAGCGGACAGGGAAACACCGGGGAGCTGTTTTTT. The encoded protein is CASGQGNTGELFF.

As DNA, the CDR3 is TGTGCCAGCAGTTTAAAGGAGAGGACCGGGGAGCTGTTTTTT. This sequence encodes CASSLKERTGELFF. This chain links TRBV27 with TRBJ2-2; no clear D. The CDR3 loop spans 14 amino acids. The V and J ends lost 2 bases and 5 bases respectively, with 9 bases between them. Germline CDR1 MNHEY, CDR2 SMNVEV (reference sequence).

The CDR3 loop reads CSAKAWSEQFF. Here the CDR3 DNA reads TGCAGTGCTAAGGCGTGGAGTGAGCAGTTCTTC. This sequence joins TRBV20-1 and TRBJ2-1; D remains unclear. From germline, CDR1 is DFQATT and CDR2 SNEGSKA (reference sequence). CDR3 length: 11 residues. The V and J ends lost 4 bases and 9 bases respectively, with 10 bases between them.

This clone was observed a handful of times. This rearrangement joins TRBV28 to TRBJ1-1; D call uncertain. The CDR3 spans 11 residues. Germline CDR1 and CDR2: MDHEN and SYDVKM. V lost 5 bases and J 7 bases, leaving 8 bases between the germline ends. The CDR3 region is CASSPRIEAFF. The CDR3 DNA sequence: TGTGCCAGCAGTCCTAGAATTGAAGCTTTCTTT.

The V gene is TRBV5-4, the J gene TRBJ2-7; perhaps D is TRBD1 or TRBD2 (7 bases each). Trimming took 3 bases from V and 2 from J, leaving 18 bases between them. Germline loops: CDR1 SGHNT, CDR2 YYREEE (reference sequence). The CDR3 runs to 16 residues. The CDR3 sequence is CASSWWGGDSTYEQYF. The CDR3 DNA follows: TGTGCCAGCAGCTGGTGGGGGGGGGACAGCACCTACGAGCAGTACTTC.

In nucleotides, the CDR3 is TGTGCCAGCAGCTTATCCAGAGTACTACGAAAGTACTTC. This gives the protein CASSLSRVLRKYF. The J gene is TRBJ2-7, the V gene TRBV5-8; no clear D. CDR1 SGHTS and CDR2 YDEGEE come from the germline V gene. V was clipped by 2 bases and J by 11 bases, with 17 bases between them. The CDR3 extends over 13 amino acids.

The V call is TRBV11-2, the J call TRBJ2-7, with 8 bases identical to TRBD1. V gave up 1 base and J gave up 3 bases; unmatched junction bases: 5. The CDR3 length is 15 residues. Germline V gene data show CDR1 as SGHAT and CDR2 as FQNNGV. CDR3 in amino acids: CASSLGPGGLYEQYF. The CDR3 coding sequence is TGTGCCAGCAGCTTAGGGCCAGGGGGCCTCTACGAGCAGTACTTC.

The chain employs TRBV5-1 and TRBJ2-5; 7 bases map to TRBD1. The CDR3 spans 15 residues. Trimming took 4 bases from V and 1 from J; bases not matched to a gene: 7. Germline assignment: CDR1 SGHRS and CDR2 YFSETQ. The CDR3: CASSPGQVFQETQYF. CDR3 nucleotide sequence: TGCGCCAGCAGCCCCGGACAGGTTTTCCAAGAGACCCAGTACTTC.